This TCR beta chain was recorded in a study of blood T cell repertoires in COVID-19. Study-level information: In each case, the material was cDNA or gDNA derived from T cells, B-cell-depleted T cells, or PBMCs.

Libraries were prepared by immunoSEQ multiplex PCR; TCRdb keeps only in-frame clonotypes and omits some of them. The sample lists 110,000 to 150,000 clones, approximately 80% occurring once. This clone was counted between two and nine times. V trimming: 0 bases; J trimming: 0 bases; junction bases outside the gene matches: 1. The CDR3 is 18 residues long. Germline CDR1 and CDR2: SGHNT and YYREEE (reference sequence). The receptor comes from a man in his 70s who had recovered from COVID-19. The chain carries TRBV5-4 and TRBJ2-2, with 14 bases that match TRBD2. Sequencing input: peripheral blood. The CDR3: CASSLGTSGRSNTGELFF. DNA of the CDR3: TGTGCCAGCAGCTTGGGGACTAGCGGGAGGTCGAACACCGGGGAGCTGTTTTTT. Combining the CDR3 with reference TRBV5-4 and TRBJ2-2 gives the whole variable domain ETGVTQSPTHLIKTRGQQVTLRCSSQSGHNTVSWYQQALGQGPQFIFQYYREEENGRGNFPPRFSGLQFPNYSSELNVNALELDDSALYLCASSLGTSGRSNTGELFFGEGSRLTVL.